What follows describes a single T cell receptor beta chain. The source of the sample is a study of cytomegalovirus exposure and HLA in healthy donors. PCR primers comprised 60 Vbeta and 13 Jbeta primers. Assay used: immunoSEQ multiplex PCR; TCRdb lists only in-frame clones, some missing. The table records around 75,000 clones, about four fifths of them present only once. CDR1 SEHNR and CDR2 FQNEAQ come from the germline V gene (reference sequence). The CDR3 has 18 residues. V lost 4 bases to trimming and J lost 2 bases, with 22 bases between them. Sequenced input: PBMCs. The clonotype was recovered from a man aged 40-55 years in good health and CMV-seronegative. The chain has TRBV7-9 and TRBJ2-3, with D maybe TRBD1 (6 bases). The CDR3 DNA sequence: TGTGCCAGCAGCTGGGATGCCAAGGGAAGGGACATCACAGATACGCAGTATTTT. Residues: CASSWDAKGRDITDTQYF.